This TCR beta chain was profiled in a study of spatial heterogeneity in lung cancer. About the research overall: Untreated early-stage non-small cell lung cancer patients, about 70 in total, were the donors. Study results and caveats: The study found ubiquitous expanded tumor TCRs in blood more at resection than follow-up.

The time point was: blood at routine non-recurrence follow-up after resection. Whole RNA was taken from tumor, nontumor lung or frozen PBMC; it was then sequenced unsorted. The V gene lost 6 bases and the J gene lost 4 bases, with 10 bases spanning the gap. This CDR3 spans 13 amino acids. Notes on this clonotype: Its antigen is not identified.

A distinct unique molecular identifier was carried by each TCR cDNA molecule. From the 5' RACE reads, TCRdb called clonotypes with MiXCR, one entry per CDR3 protein. The sample holds some 110,000 distinct CDR3 sequences, roughly an eighth seen once. This chain connects TRBV12-3 or TRBV12-4 to TRBJ1-5; D gene ambiguous. Here the sequenced sample was PBMCs, taken at follow-up. The clonotype was recovered from a male donor with early-stage non-small cell lung cancer. The CDR3 here is CASSRGPNQPQHF. The CDR3 bases are TGTGCCAGCAGCCGAGGACCAAATCAGCCCCAGCATTTT.